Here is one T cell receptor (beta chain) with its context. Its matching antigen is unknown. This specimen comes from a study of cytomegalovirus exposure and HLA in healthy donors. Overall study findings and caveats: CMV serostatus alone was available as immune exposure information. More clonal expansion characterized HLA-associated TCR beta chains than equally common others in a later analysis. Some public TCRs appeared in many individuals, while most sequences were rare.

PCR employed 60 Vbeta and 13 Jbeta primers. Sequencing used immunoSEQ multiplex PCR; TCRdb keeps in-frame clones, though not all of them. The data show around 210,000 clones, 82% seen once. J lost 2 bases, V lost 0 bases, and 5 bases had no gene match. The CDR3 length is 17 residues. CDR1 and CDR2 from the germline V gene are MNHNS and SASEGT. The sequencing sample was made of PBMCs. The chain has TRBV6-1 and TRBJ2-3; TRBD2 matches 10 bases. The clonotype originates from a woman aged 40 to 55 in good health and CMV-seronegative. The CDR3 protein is CASSEAASGSLTDTQYF. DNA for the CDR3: TGTGCCAGCAGTGAAGCGGCTAGCGGGAGTCTCACAGATACGCAGTATTTT.